The clone carrying this T cell receptor beta chain showed up many times. This entry belongs to a study of T cells in Graves' hyperthyroidism and ophthalmopathy. Study in general: Peripheral blood specimens were obtained at initial diagnosis, prior to any treatment.

On the basis of clinical symptoms, serum thyroxine and TRAb, thyroid ultrasound and orbital computed tomography, diagnoses were made. PBMCs stemmed from around 10 ml fresh peripheral blood. RNA transcripts served as the template for amplifying TCR beta CDR3 regions. First-round RT-PCR targeting the TCR CDR3 was performed with the HTBI primer set. TCRdb used MiXCR to reprocess the multiplex PCR reads, holding one entry per CDR3 protein. The sample consists of 700,000 or so distinct CDR3 sequences, about a sixth of them appearing once. Sequenced: blood. The sequence was obtained from a man between 18 and 29 years old with Graves' hyperthyroidism.

CDR3 region: CSVLDEWNTEAFF. CDR3 coding DNA: TGCAGCGTACTGGACGAGTGGAACACTGAAGCTTTCTTT. The chain recombines TRBV29-1 with TRBJ1-1; no definite D call. This CDR3 has 13 residues. V lost 6 bases and J 1 base, leaving 12 bases between the germline ends. CDR1 and CDR2 (germline): SQVTM, ANQGSEA.